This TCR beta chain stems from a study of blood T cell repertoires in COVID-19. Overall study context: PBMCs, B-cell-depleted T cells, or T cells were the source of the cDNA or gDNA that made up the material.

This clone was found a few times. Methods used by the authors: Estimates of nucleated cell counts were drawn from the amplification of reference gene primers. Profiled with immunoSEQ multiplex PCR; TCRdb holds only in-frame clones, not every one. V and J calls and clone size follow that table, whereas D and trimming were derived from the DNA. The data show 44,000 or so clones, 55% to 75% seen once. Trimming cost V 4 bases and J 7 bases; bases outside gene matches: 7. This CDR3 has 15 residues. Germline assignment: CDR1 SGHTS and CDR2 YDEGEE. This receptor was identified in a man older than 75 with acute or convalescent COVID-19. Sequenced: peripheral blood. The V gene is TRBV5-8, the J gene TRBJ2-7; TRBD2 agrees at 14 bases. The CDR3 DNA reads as TGTGCCAGCAGCCCGGGACTAGCGGGGGCTTGGGAGCAGTACTTC. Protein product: CASSPGLAGAWEQYF.